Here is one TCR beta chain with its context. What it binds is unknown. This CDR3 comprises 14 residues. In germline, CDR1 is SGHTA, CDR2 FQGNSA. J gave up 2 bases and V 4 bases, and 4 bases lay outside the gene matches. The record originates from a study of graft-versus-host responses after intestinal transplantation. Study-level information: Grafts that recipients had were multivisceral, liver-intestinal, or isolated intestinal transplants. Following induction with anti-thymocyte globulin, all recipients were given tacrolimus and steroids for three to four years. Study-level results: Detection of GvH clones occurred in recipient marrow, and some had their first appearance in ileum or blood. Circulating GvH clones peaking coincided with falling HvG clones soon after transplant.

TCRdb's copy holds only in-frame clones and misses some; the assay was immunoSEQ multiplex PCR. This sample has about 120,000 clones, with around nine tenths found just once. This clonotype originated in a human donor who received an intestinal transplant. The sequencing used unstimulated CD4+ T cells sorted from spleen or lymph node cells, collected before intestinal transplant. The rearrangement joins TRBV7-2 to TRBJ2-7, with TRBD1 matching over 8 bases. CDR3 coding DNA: TGTGCCAGCAGCTCTCGGACAGGGCCCTACGAGCAGTACTTC. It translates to CASSSRTGPYEQYF.